This entry lists 11 T cell receptor beta chains sequenced from one sample in a study of T-cell memory formation after mild COVID-19. Each CDR3 protein is one row after TCRdb ran MiXCR on the 5' RACE reads. This table holds around 200,000 distinct CDR3 sequences, about 10% found once. The specimen sequenced was PBMCs or a T cell subset sorted from them (not recorded which). All receptors come from a man younger than 35 who had mild COVID-19 (a few samples of this study predate the infection). Cell type and time point are not known.

This clonotype occurred a few times. The gene calls are TRBV3-1 and TRBJ1-1, with a weak D call TRBD1 (5 bases). This CDR3 has 13 amino acids. V was cut by 6 bases and J by 5 bases, with 13 bases left in between. Germline assignment: CDR1 LGHDT and CDR2 YNNKEL (reference sequence). CDR3 sequence (DNA): TGTGCCAGCAGGCGATCTGGGGGTACTGAAGCTTTCTTT. Protein product: CASRRSGGTEAFF.

CDR3 amino acids: CASRPQGSGANVLTF. The CDR3 nucleotides read TGCGCCAGCAGACCACAGGGATCTGGGGCCAACGTCCTGACTTTC. This chain connects TRBV5-1 to TRBJ2-6; the D gene is possibly TRBD1 (6 bases). Trimming took 5 bases from V and 1 from J, leaving 10 bases between them. CDR3 length: 15 residues. Germline CDR1 SGHRS, CDR2 YFSETQ.

This clonotype was detected a few times. V and J are TRBV20-1 and TRBJ2-5; 10 bases fit TRBD1. The V and J ends lost 6 bases and 4 bases, in that order; junction bases with no gene match: 2. This CDR3 spans 12 amino acids. Germline CDR1 and CDR2: DFQATT and SNEGSKA (reference sequence). In DNA, the CDR3 is TGCAGTGCCCGGACAGGGGGAGAGACCCAGTACTTC. It encodes CSARTGGETQYF.

The table lists this clonotype with a few counts. The chain joins TRBV7-2 to TRBJ1-2; the match to TRBD1 covers 7 bases. The CDR3 consists of 13 residues. Germline V gene lookup returns CDR1 SGHTA and CDR2 FQGNSA. The ends lost 3 bases at V and 8 bases at J; junction bases unmatched: 6. CDR3 nucleotides: TGTGCCAGCAGCTTTCCAGGGGGGAGAGGCTACACCTTC. Translation: CASSFPGGRGYTF.

The CDR3 here is CASSRGQGAIEQYV. CDR3 DNA sequence: TGTGCCAGCTCCCGGGGACAGGGGGCAATCGAGCAGTACGTC. The chain is built from TRBV18 and TRBJ2-7, with 12 bases fitting TRBD1. CDR1 is KGHSH, CDR2 LQKENI, per germline. This CDR3 is built from 14 residues. V gave up 6 bases and J gave up 6 bases; unmatched junction bases: 6.

This sequence joins TRBV9 and TRBJ1-4; D gene unclear. Deletions cut 4 bases from V and 2 bases from J, with 12 bases between. The CDR3 loop spans 15 amino acids. Germline CDR1 and CDR2: SGDLS and YYNGEE. The CDR3 DNA reads TGTGCCAGCAGCCCCTCAGCAGCTACTAATGAAAAACTGTTTTTT. Translated, it gives CASSPSAATNEKLFF.

This clonotype was seen more than once but under ten times. The J gene is TRBJ1-5, the V gene TRBV6-5; TRBD1 matches at 8 bases. Trimming cost V 0 bases and J 2 bases; bases outside gene matches: 0. CDR3 size: 15 residues. CDR1 and CDR2 from the germline V gene are MNHEY and SVGAGI. The CDR3, as DNA: TGTGCCAGCAGTTACTCGGGACAGGGCAATCAGCCCCAGCATTTT. Its translation: CASSYSGQGNQPQHF.

The chain combines TRBV7-8 with TRBJ2-5; D is ambiguous. This CDR3 region has 15 residues. Trimming removed 4 bases from V and 4 bases from J, with 16 bases in between. Germline V gene lookup returns CDR1 SGHVS and CDR2 FQNEAQ. CDR3 loop: CASSSRRIGAETQYF. CDR3 in DNA: TGTGCCAGCAGCTCCCGCAGAATCGGCGCAGAGACCCAGTACTTC.

This clonotype has only a few counts. CDR3 residues: CATSDPGSGANVLTF. For the CDR3, the DNA is TGTGCCACCAGTGATCCGGGGTCTGGGGCCAACGTCCTGACTTTC. The chain employs TRBV24-1 and TRBJ2-6, with D possibly being TRBD2 (5 bases). The CDR3 loop spans 15 amino acids. V was shortened by 3 bases and J by 1 base, with 6 bases between the two germline ends. Per germline, CDR1 KGHDR and CDR2 SFDVKD.

V is TRBV3-1 and J is TRBJ1-5; 8 nucleotides align to TRBD1. The germline V gene encodes CDR1 LGHDT and CDR2 YNNKEL (reference sequence). V shed 3 bases and J 7 bases; nucleotides not matched to a gene: 8. This CDR3 comprises 15 residues. In nucleotides, the CDR3 is TGTGCCAGCAGCCAGTTCATTACAGGGGGACAGCCCCAGCATTTT. Translated: CASSQFITGGQPQHF.

The table lists this clonotype with a few counts. J is TRBJ2-7 and V is TRBV18; 8 nucleotides line up with TRBD1. This CDR3 spans 14 amino acids. Germline V gives CDR1 KGHSH, CDR2 LQKENI. V was pared by 4 bases and J by 7 bases, with 9 bases of the junction left unmatched. The CDR3 loop is CASSRQGQEGEQYF. For the CDR3, the DNA is TGTGCCAGCTCACGACAGGGGCAGGAGGGTGAGCAGTACTTC.